What follows is one T cell receptor beta chain and its context. This specimen comes from a study of T cell changes during pregnancy in multiple sclerosis. Here immunoSEQ multiplex PCR was the method, and the copy in TCRdb shows in-frame clones only, minus some. The sample comprises about 44,000 clones, about nine tenths of which are singletons, and approximately 1.1% rests with the top ten. The CDR3 runs 16 residues. CDR1 and CDR2 from the germline V gene are SEHNR and FQNEAQ (reference sequence). V dropped 5 bases and J dropped 2; count of bases not matched to a gene: 9. The sequence came from a female donor with multiple sclerosis, enrolled in a pregnancy study. The chain combines TRBV7-9 with TRBJ2-4; 7 bases map to TRBD2. Sequencing used CD4+ T cells from peripheral blood mononuclear cells, obtained after pregnancy. The CDR3 spells CASSAGTTSSKNIQYF. The CDR3 DNA sequence: TGTGCCAGCAGCGCTGGGACTACCTCTTCCAAAAACATTCAGTACTTC. The entire variable domain, with the rest obtained from reference TRBV7-9 and TRBJ2-4, is as follows: DTGVSQNPRHKITKRGQNVTFRCDPISEHNRLYWYRQTLGQGPEFLTYFQNEAQLEKSRLLSDRFSAERPKGSFSTLEIQRTEQGDSAMYLCASSAGTTSSKNIQYFGAGTRLSVL.